This is a list of T cell receptor beta chains from one sample in a study of blood T cell repertoires in COVID-19. Generated by immunoSEQ multiplex PCR, the TCRdb table keeps only in-frame clones and is missing some. The sample records around 290,000 clones, approximately 93% being singletons. The specimen was peripheral blood. The origin of the receptors is a woman in her twenties or thirties with COVID-19, enrolled during active disease. The CDR3 runs from the conserved cysteine through the conserved F or W. D genes are given only for firm matches. The size field is filled for only some rows; it gives once, few, many or a size class.

d_gene,abundance,v_gene,j_gene,CDR3aa,CDR3nt
TRBD2,NA,TRBV4-1,TRBJ2-4,CASSQGGTSGRAKNIQYF,TGCGCCAGCAGCCAAGGGGGGACTAGCGGGAGAGCCAAAAACATTCAGTACTTC
NA,NA,TRBV7-3,TRBJ2-2,CASSLNGRNTGELFF,TGTGCCAGCAGCTTGAACGGGAGGAACACCGGGGAGCTGTTTTTT
TRBD1,NA,TRBV28,TRBJ1-2,CASRMGTGPFYGYTF,TGTGCCAGCAGGATGGGGACAGGACCTTTCTATGGCTACACCTTC
TRBD1,NA,TRBV9,TRBJ2-1,CASSSPRTGVYNEQFF,TGTGCCAGCAGTAGCCCCCGGACAGGGGTGTACAATGAGCAGTTCTTC
NA,NA,TRBV19,TRBJ1-4,CASQQGLGREKLFF,TGTGCCAGCCAGCAGGGGTTAGGACGTGAAAAACTGTTTTTT
NA,NA,TRBV28,TRBJ1-1,CASSPRWGGAFF,TGTGCCAGCAGCCCCCGGTGGGGGGGAGCTTTCTTT
TRBD1,once,TRBV27,TRBJ1-3,CASRTGVSGNTIYF,TGTGCCAGCAGAACAGGGGTCTCTGGAAACACCATATATTTT
NA,NA,TRBV2,TRBJ1-1,CASSERVSEAFF,TGTGCCAGCAGTGAACGGGTTTCTGAAGCTTTCTTT
NA,NA,TRBV27,TRBJ1-5,CASSAWESGDQPQHF,TGTGCCAGCAGTGCATGGGAATCCGGGGATCAGCCCCAGCATTTT
TRBD1,NA,TRBV27,TRBJ1-2,CASSFVVAGGYGYTF,TGTGCCAGCAGTTTCGTAGTGGCAGGGGGCTATGGCTACACCTTC
TRBD2,NA,TRBV15,TRBJ2-7,CATSAGEVYEQYF,TGTGCCACCAGCGCGGGGGAGGTGTACGAGCAGTACTTC
TRBD1,NA,TRBV5-4,TRBJ2-1,CASSFRQGEQFF,TGTGCCAGCAGCTTCAGACAGGGTGAGCAGTTCTTC
TRBD2,NA,TRBV7-9,TRBJ2-7,CASSPTPGLAGVSPYEQYF,TGTGCCAGCAGCCCTACGCCGGGACTAGCGGGAGTTTCCCCCTACGAGCAGTACTTC
NA,NA,TRBV19,TRBJ2-7,CASSTMRDSYEQYF,TGTGCCTCTTCTACTATGAGAGACTCCTACGAGCAGTACTTC
NA,NA,TRBV4-1,TRBJ2-7,CASSQLGLLPYEQYF,TGCGCCAGCAGCCAACTAGGACTACTACCCTACGAGCAGTACTTC
TRBD1,NA,TRBV6-4,TRBJ2-1,CASSSGTVPFF,TGTGCCAGCAGTTCCGGGACAGTACCATTCTTC
TRBD2,NA,TRBV6-5,TRBJ2-2,CASRITSAAGELFF,TGTGCCAGCAGGATAACTAGCGCCGCCGGGGAGCTGTTTTTT
TRBD1,NA,TRBV28,TRBJ2-2,CASSAGTENTGELFF,TGTGCCAGCAGCGCCGGGACAGAGAACACCGGGGAGCTGTTTTTT
NA,NA,TRBV27,TRBJ1-4,CASSLYGAEKLFF,TGTGCCAGCAGTTTGTACGGTGCGGAAAAACTGTTTTTT
TRBD2,NA,TRBV3-1/TRBV3-2,TRBJ2-3,CASSQVSSGTSGSLGDTQYF,TGTGCCAGCAGCCAGGTGTCCTCCGGGACTAGCGGGAGTTTGGGGGATACGCAGTATTTT
NA,NA,TRBV10-3,TRBJ1-4,CAISDRSNEKLFF,TGTGCCATCAGTGACAGGTCTAATGAAAAACTGTTTTTT
TRBD1,NA,TRBV6-1,TRBJ2-1,CASSEVSGQGPYNEQFF,TGTGCCAGCAGTGAAGTTTCGGGACAGGGTCCCTACAATGAGCAGTTCTTC
TRBD1,NA,TRBV2,TRBJ2-2,CASHLGQGITGELFF,TGTGCCAGCCACCTGGGACAGGGGATAACCGGGGAGCTGTTTTTT
NA,NA,TRBV28,TRBJ1-2,CAAETGVTNYGYTF,TGTGCGGCTGAGACGGGGGTAACTAACTATGGCTACACCTTC
NA,NA,TRBV6-2/TRBV6-3,TRBJ2-7,CASSSRYRGGYEQYF,TGTGCCAGCAGTTCCAGATACAGGGGAGGCTACGAGCAGTACTTC
NA,NA,TRBV14,TRBJ2-1,CASSQILGREQFF,TGTGCCAGCAGCCAAATACTAGGAAGGGAGCAGTTCTTC
TRBD1,NA,TRBV19,TRBJ2-7,CASSRDRVSYEQYF,TGTGCCAGCTCCCGGGACAGGGTCTCCTACGAGCAGTACTTC
TRBD1,NA,TRBV10-1,TRBJ2-5,CASSASTGKQETQYF,TGCGCCAGCAGTGCTTCGACAGGGAAACAAGAGACCCAGTACTTC
NA,once,TRBV6-5,TRBJ1-1,CASKGRETNTEAFF,TGTGCCAGTAAAGGGAGGGAAACGAACACTGAAGCTTTCTTT
NA,NA,TRBV21-1,TRBJ2-1,CASSKSIYRKTGGYNEQFF,TGTGCCAGCAGCAAATCTATTTATAGGAAGACAGGGGGGTATAATGAGCAGTTCTTC
NA,once,TRBV10-2,TRBJ2-7,CASSDQAYEQYF,TGCGCCAGCAGTGACCAGGCCTACGAGCAGTACTTC
NA,NA,TRBV5-1,TRBJ1-2,CASSLEPGEVYGYTF,TGCGCCAGCAGCTTGGAGCCGGGAGAGGTTTACGGCTACACCTTC
TRBD1,NA,TRBV2,TRBJ2-7,CASSDTGQGVGEQYF,TGTGCCAGCAGTGATACGGGACAGGGGGTAGGCGAGCAGTACTTC
TRBD1,NA,TRBV28,TRBJ1-1,CASSPVDRVETEAFF,TGTGCCAGCAGTCCGGTAGACAGGGTTGAAACTGAAGCTTTCTTT
NA,NA,TRBV9,TRBJ2-2,CASSVGPGTRSGPNTGELFF,TGTGCCAGCAGCGTAGGTCCGGGGACACGGTCAGGGCCGAACACCGGGGAGCTGTTTTTT
NA,once,TRBV10-3,TRBJ1-1,CAIRTTQHGTEAFF,TGTGCCATCAGAACAACTCAACACGGGACTGAAGCTTTCTTT
NA,NA,TRBV7-9,TRBJ2-3,CASSATSSTDTQYF,TGTGCCAGCAGCGCGACTAGTTCCACAGATACGCAGTATTTT
TRBD1,NA,TRBV27,TRBJ1-5,CASSRQGQGTFQPQHF,TGTGCCAGCAGCCGGCAGGGACAGGGTACTTTTCAGCCCCAGCATTTT
NA,NA,TRBV14,TRBJ1-5,CASSLSTGQPQHF,TGTGCCAGCAGCCTCTCAACAGGCCAGCCCCAGCATTTT
NA,NA,TRBV19,TRBJ1-1,CASSIYGGSSNTEAFF,TGTGCCAGTAGTATATATGGGGGCAGCTCAAACACTGAAGCTTTCTTT
NA,once,TRBV28,TRBJ1-1,CASSPRHALGTEAFF,TGTGCCAGCAGTCCGCGCCACGCCCTCGGCACTGAAGCTTTCTTT
TRBD2,NA,TRBV2,TRBJ2-7,CASKQTTSGNEQYF,TGTGCCAGCAAGCAAACGACTAGCGGGAACGAGCAGTACTTC
NA,few,TRBV7-3,TRBJ2-6,CASSSLGSGANVLTF,TGTGCCAGCAGCTCACTAGGGTCTGGGGCCAACGTCCTGACTTTC